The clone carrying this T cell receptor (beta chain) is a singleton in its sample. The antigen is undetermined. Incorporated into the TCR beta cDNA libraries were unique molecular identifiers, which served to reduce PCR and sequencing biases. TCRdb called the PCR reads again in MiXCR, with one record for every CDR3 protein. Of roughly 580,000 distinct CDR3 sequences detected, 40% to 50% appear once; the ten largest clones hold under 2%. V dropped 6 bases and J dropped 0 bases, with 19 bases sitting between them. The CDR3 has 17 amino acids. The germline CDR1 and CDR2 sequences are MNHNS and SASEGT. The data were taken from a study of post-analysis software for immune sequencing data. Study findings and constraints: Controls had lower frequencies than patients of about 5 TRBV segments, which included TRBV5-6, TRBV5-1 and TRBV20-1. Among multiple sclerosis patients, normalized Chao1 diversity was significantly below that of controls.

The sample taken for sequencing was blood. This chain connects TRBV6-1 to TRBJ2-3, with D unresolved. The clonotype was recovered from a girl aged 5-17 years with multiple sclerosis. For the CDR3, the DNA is TGTGCCAGCAGCCTCCCCCTCAGGACCTTTAGCACAGATACGCAGTATTTT. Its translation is CASSLPLRTFSTDTQYF.